This T cell receptor beta chain was found in a study of T cells in women clearing cervical HPV infection. On the study more broadly: Cases were women with histologically confirmed HPV16-related CIN3 or worse, including a couple of invasive cancers. HLA type could not be excluded as a confounder. Overall study findings and caveats: CIN3+ cases had significantly higher TCR richness than controls; evenness did not differ. Cases carried less TRBV6-7 than controls: 0.11% versus 0.16%.

The germline gives CDR1 SGHTA, CDR2 FQGNSA. The CDR3 loop spans 15 amino acids. Concerning this clone: Its antigen is unknown. At one end, the junction sequence differs from germline, possibly due to a read error. The CDR3 is cut off 3 residues early in the read; its end comes from the germline J gene. This sample also contains other DNA sequences that code for the same CDR3.

The table came from immunoSEQ multiplex PCR; TCRdb's copy has only in-frame clones and leaves some out. The sample has roughly 30,000 clones. This receptor was obtained from a woman aged 18 to 69 with a cervical HPV16 infection that either progressed to CIN3+ or cleared (not recorded which). What was sequenced was blood buffy coat. The V and J genes are TRBV7-2 and TRBJ1-3; no definite D call. CDR3 sequence: CASSSQRTIGNTIYF. CDR3 DNA (partial): TGTGCCAGCAGCTCCCAACGGACTATAGGAAACACA.